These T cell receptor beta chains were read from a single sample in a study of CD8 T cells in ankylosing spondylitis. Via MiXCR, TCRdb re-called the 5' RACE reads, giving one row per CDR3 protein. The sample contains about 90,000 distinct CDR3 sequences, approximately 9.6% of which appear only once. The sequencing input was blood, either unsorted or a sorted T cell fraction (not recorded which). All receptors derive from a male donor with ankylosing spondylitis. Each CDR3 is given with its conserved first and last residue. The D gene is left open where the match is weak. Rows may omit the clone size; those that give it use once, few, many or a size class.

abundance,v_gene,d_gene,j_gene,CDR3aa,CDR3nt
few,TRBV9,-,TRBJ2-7,CASSGLGSFEDEQYF,TGTGCCAGCAGCGGCCTCGGGTCTTTCGAGGACGAGCAGTACTTC
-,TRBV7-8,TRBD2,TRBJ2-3,CASSLFAGGGSTDTQYF,TGTGCCAGCAGCTTATTTGCGGGAGGTGGGAGCACAGATACGCAGTATTTT
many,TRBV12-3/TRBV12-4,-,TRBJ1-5,CASSLKVGGGSNQPQHF,TGTGCCAGCAGCCTGAAGGTGGGCGGTGGGAGCAATCAGCCCCAGCATTTT
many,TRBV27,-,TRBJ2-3,CASSHYPLDSSTDTQYF,TGTGCCAGCAGTCACTACCCACTCGACTCGAGCACAGATACGCAGTATTTT
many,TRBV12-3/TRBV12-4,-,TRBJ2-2,CASSLWRLNTGELFF,TGTGCCAGCAGTTTATGGAGACTGAACACCGGGGAGCTGTTTTTT
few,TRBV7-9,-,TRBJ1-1,CASRYQGNTEAFF,TGTGCCAGCAGATATCAGGGTAACACTGAAGCTTTCTTT
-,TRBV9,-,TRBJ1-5,CASSQEGNQPQHF,TGTGCCAGCAGCCAAGAGGGCAATCAGCCCCAGCATTTT
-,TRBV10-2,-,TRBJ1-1,CASTIPGAEAFF,TGCGCCAGCACCATTCCGGGGGCCGAAGCTTTCTTT
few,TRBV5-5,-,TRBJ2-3,CASSTILNTDTQYF,TGTGCCAGCAGCACCATTCTTAACACAGATACGCAGTATTTT
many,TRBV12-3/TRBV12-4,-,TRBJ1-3,CASREGTYSGNTIYF,TGTGCCAGCAGGGAAGGGACTTACTCTGGAAACACCATATATTTT
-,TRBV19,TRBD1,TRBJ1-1,CASTTRGRVVTEAFF,TGTGCCAGTACCACCAGGGGGCGTGTAGTCACTGAAGCTTTCTTT
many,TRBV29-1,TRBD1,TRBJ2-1,CSATGNYNEQFF,TGCAGTGCGACAGGGAACTACAATGAGCAGTTCTTC
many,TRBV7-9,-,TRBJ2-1,CASTTLGDEQFF,TGTGCCAGCACCACACTTGGGGATGAGCAGTTCTTC
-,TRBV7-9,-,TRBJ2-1,CASSPGYNEQLF,TGTGCCAGCAGCCCAGGCTACAATGAGCAGTTATTC
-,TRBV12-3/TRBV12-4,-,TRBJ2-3,CASSLRSGESDTQYF,TGTGCCAGCAGTTTAAGGTCAGGGGAGTCAGATACGCAGTATTTT
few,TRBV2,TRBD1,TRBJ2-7,CASSEGTGGFYEQYF,TGTGCCAGCAGTGAAGGGACAGGGGGTTTCTACGAGCAGTACTTC
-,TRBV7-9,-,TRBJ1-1,CASSPPSGSTEAFF,TGTGCCAGCAGCCCTCCGTCAGGGTCCACTGAAGCTTTCTTT
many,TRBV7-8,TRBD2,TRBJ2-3,CASSPKGGDTQYF,TGTGCCAGCAGCCCTAAGGGAGGGGATACGCAGTATTTT
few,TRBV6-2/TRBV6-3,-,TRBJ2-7,CASSYSSRGHYEQYF,TGTGCCAGCAGTTACTCGAGCCGGGGCCACTACGAGCAGTACTTC
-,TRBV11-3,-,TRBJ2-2,CASSQSPGELFF,TGTGCCAGCAGCCAAAGTCCCGGGGAGCTGTTTTTT
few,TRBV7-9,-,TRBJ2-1,CASGGNNEQFF,TGTGCCAGCGGGGGAAACAATGAGCAGTTCTTC
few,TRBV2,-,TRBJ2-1,CASNFGGAYEQFF,TGTGCCAGCAACTTTGGGGGGGCTTATGAGCAGTTCTTC
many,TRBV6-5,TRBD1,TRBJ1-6,CASSYSIRGLDPDSPLHF,TGTGCCAGCAGTTACTCTATCAGGGGGCTGGACCCTGATTCACCCCTCCACTTT
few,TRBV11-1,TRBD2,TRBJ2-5,CASSSGTSGRGYQETQYF,TGTGCCAGCAGCTCAGGGACTAGCGGGAGGGGGTACCAAGAGACCCAGTACTTC
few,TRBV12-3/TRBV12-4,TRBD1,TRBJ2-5,CASSAGGGQETQYF,TGTGCCAGCAGTGCAGGGGGCGGCCAAGAGACCCAGTACTTC
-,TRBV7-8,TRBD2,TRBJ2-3,CASSLVASGRGTDTQYF,TGTGCCAGCAGCTTAGTGGCTAGCGGGAGGGGCACAGATACGCAGTATTTT
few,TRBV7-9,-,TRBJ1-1,CASSTTRTAFF,TGTGCCAGCAGCACCACTCGGACAGCTTTCTTT
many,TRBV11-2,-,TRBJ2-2,CASYEHRGTGELFF,TGTGCCAGCTACGAACATCGGGGCACCGGGGAGCTGTTTTTT
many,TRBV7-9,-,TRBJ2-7,CASSLTDRHSYEQYF,TGTGCCAGCAGCTTAACGGACAGACACTCCTACGAGCAGTACTTC
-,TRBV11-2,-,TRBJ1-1,CASSQDYTEAFF,TGTGCCAGCAGCCAGGATTACACTGAAGCTTTCTTT
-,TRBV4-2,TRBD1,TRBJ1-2,CASSQDVGGGLLYGYTF,TGTGCCAGCAGCCAAGATGTAGGGGGCGGTTTGCTTTATGGCTACACCTTC
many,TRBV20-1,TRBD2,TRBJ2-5,CSARDSGLAGLETQYF,TGCAGTGCTAGAGATTCGGGACTAGCGGGATTAGAGACCCAGTACTTC
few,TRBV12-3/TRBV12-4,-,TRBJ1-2,CASSVGAIDYGYTF,TGTGCCAGCAGTGTAGGGGCTATCGACTATGGCTACACCTTC
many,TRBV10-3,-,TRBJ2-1,CAIGNEQFF,TGTGCCATTGGGAATGAGCAGTTCTTC
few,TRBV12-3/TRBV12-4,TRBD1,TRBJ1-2,CASSLNRGHGYTF,TGTGCCAGCAGTTTGAACAGGGGGCATGGCTACACCTTC
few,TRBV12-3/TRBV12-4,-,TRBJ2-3,CASIPVAAPSTDTQYF,TGTGCCAGCATCCCCGTGGCGGCCCCAAGCACAGATACGCAGTATTTT
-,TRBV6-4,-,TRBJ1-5,CASSDSDSPNQPQHF,TGTGCCAGCAGTGACTCGGACAGTCCTAATCAGCCCCAGCATTTT
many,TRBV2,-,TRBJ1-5,CASRDDIRGPQHF,TGTGCCAGCAGGGATGATATTCGGGGGCCCCAGCATTTT
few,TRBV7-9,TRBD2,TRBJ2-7,CASSSATGGPYEQYF,TGTGCCAGCAGCTCAGCCACGGGGGGGCCCTACGAGCAGTACTTC
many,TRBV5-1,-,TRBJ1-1,CASRDSAEAFF,TGCGCCAGCAGAGATAGCGCTGAAGCTTTCTTT
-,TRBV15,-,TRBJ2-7,CATSREGRTAYEQYF,TGTGCCACCAGCAGAGAGGGCAGAACCGCCTACGAGCAGTACTTC
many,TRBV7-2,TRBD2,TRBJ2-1,CASRGKGTSGSNEQFF,TGTGCCAGCAGAGGGAAGGGGACTAGCGGGAGCAATGAGCAGTTCTTC
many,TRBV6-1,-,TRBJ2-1,CASSEEGTPYNEQFF,TGTGCCAGCAGTGAAGAAGGGACCCCTTACAATGAGCAGTTCTTC
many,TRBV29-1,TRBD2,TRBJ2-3,CSAGTSGGEDTQYF,TGCAGCGCCGGGACTAGCGGGGGAGAAGATACGCAGTATTTT
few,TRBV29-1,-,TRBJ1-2,CSVVGLGANYGYTF,TGCAGCGTTGTGGGCTTGGGAGCTAACTATGGCTACACCTTC
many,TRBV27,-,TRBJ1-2,CASFGPGPASYGYTF,TGTGCCAGCTTTGGGCCGGGCCCAGCAAGCTATGGCTACACCTTC
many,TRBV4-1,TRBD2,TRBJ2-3,CASSQAIAGGAIDTQYF,TGCGCCAGCAGCCAGGCTATAGCGGGAGGGGCAATAGATACGCAGTATTTT
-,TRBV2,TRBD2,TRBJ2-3,CASIRLAGGATDTQYF,TGTGCCAGCATTCGACTAGCGGGAGGCGCCACAGATACGCAGTATTTT
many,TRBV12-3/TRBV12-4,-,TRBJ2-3,CASSHVGHTDTQYF,TGTGCCAGCAGTCACGTGGGGCACACAGATACGCAGTATTTT
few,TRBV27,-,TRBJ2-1,CASSIGWGDSRTIQFF,TGTGCCAGCAGCATCGGTTGGGGGGATAGCAGGACGATCCAGTTCTTC
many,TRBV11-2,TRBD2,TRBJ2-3,CASSLGLGGGLAGTDTQYF,TGTGCCAGCAGCCTAGGATTAGGGGGCGGACTAGCGGGCACAGATACGCAGTATTTT
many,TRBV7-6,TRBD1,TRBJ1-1,CASSYSQGVNTEAFF,TGTGCCAGCAGCTACTCACAGGGGGTCAACACTGAAGCTTTCTTT
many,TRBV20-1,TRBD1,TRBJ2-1,CSARGGQDYNEQFF,TGCAGTGCTAGAGGGGGACAGGACTACAATGAGCAGTTCTTC
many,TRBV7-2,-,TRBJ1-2,CASSLIPPGSDGYTF,TGTGCCAGCAGCTTAATACCGCCGGGATCTGATGGCTACACCTTC
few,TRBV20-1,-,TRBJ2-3,CSAVDMWLTDTQYF,TGCAGTGCTGTGGACATGTGGCTCACAGATACGCAGTATTTT